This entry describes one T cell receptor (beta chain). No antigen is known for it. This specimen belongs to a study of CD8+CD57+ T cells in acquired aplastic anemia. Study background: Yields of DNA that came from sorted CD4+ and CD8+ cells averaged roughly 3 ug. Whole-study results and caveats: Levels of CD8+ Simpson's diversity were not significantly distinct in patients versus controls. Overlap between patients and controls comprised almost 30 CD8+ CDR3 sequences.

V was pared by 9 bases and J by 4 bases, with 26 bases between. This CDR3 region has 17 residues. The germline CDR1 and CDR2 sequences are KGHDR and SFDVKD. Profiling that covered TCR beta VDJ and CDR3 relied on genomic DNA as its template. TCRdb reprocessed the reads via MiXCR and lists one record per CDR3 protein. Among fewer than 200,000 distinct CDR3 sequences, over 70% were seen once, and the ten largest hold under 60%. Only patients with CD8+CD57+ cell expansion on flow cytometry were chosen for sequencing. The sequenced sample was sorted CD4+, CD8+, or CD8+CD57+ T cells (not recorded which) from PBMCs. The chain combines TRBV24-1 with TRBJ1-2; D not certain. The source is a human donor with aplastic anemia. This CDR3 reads CATFDESGGKDGYGYTF. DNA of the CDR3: TGTGCCACCTTCGATGAGAGCGGCGGAAAGGATGGCTATGGCTACACCTTC.